The present entry profiles one TCR beta chain with its context. Its antigen remains undetermined. Base qualities are not provided; no much larger clone lies one nucleotide away. Libraries were constructed by the immunoSEQ multiplex PCR assay. The original pipeline was this. To diagnose cytomegalovirus status from the catalog of TCR beta chain sequences, a statistical classification framework was built. Not all clones reach the TCRdb copy of this immuneACCESS table, which keeps in-frame sequences only. Checked studies attribute under half of the gap to unresolved V genes and leave the rest unexplained. Clone size and the V and J calls come from that table; the DNA yielded D and trimming. For this sample the table gives roughly 140,000 clones, of which about 89% were detected only once. Of the sample, about 3.1% falls within the top ten clones. These data are taken from a study of cytomegalovirus exposure and HLA in healthy donors (dated by TCRdb to between 2016 and 2019). About the full investigation: The roughly 670 repertoires of the first cohort and the approximately 130 validation repertoires were produced on the same platform, according to a later analysis. A separate validation cohort of more than 100 different subjects was used in addition to the roughly 620-subject first cohort. The study aimed to test whether cataloging public T cell receptors could reveal signatures of past pathogen exposure. High-throughput TCR immunosequencing, statistical association of individual TCRs with disease status, and machine learning were combined to predict cytomegalovirus infection status.

Separate from the roughly 650-subject first cohort, the validation cohort of over 90 subjects was the group to which the donors belonged. General findings and caveats noted by the study authors: A few of the identified cytomegalovirus-associated TCR beta chains were confirmed in vitro to be specific for cytomegalovirus antigens. Of the cluster scores, 85% to 95% were above 0 in a later analysis, which found that TCRs clustered in the first cohort also tended to co-occur in the 130 or so validation repertoires. The study listed approximately 150 TCR beta chains as associated with cytomegalovirus. All 110 or so repertoires were used to score co-occurrence in the validation cohort in a later analysis, because that analysis had no HLA typing for the cohort. While some public TCRs were present in many individuals, most TCR sequences turned up only very rarely across donors. It was suggested by the authors that the approach could potentially be generalized to other disease states and immunological phenotypes. The classifier was reported to diagnose cytomegalovirus status with high specificity and sensitivity in both the original cohort and the validation cohort.

There are 15 amino acids in the CDR3, from cysteine to phenylalanine inclusive. The CDR3 DNA has 45 bases and is translated from base 1. Per the germline V gene (reference sequence), SEHNR is the CDR1 and FQNEAQ is the CDR2. The junction shows trimming of 5 bases on V and 2 bases on J, and the gene matches do not reach 8 bases of it. This TCR was recovered from a woman aged 18-29 years in good health and CMV-seropositive. This chain joins TRBV7-9 to TRBJ2-5; 7 nucleotides in the junction match TRBD2. Source material: PBMCs. The CDR3 is CASSRGRETQETQYF. The nucleotide sequence is TGTGCCAGCAGCCGAGGGCGGGAGACTCAAGAGACCCAGTACTTC.